One sample yielded the 22 T cell receptor beta chains listed below, sequenced in a study of cytomegalovirus exposure and HLA in healthy donors. PCR primers comprised 60 Vbeta and 13 Jbeta primers. Sequenced by immunoSEQ multiplex PCR; TCRdb stores in-frame clones only, minus some. Of about 150,000 clones in the sample, around 74% were seen once. Sequencing was performed on PBMCs. The receptors were gathered from a man between 18 and 29 years old in good health and CMV-seropositive.

V usage is TRBV19 and J usage is TRBJ1-4, with D unresolved. CDR3 length equals 16 residues. Trimming pared 3 bases from V and 1 base from J, leaving 12 bases between. The germline gives CDR1 LNHDA, CDR2 SQIVND (reference sequence). Here the CDR3 reads CASSIFYAGTNEKLFF. In DNA form, the CDR3 reads TGTGCCAGTAGTATTTTTTATGCAGGAACTAATGAAAAACTGTTTTTT.

This clone is a singleton in its sample. The gene calls are TRBV28 and TRBJ2-2, with D possibly being TRBD1 (5 bases). With 3 bases removed from V and 3 bases from J, the gap between germline ends came to 11 bases. CDR1 is MDHEN, CDR2 SYDVKM, per germline. The CDR3 runs to 15 residues. CDR3 sequence: CASSLRQLYTGELFF. As DNA, the CDR3 is TGTGCCAGCAGTTTGAGACAGTTATACACCGGGGAGCTGTTTTTT.

The CDR3 region has the DNA TGTGCCAGCAGCTTGTACCGGGGTAGCATGTACGAGCAGTACTTC. This encodes CASSLYRGSMYEQYF. V is TRBV5-6 and J is TRBJ2-7, with a tentative D call TRBD2 (5 bases). This CDR3 is 15 amino acids long. Germline V lookup: CDR1 SGHDT, CDR2 YYEEEE. Trimming stripped 1 base from V and 4 bases from J, with 15 bases between.

This chain uses TRBV7-2 with TRBJ2-7; 7 nucleotides agree with TRBD2. With 5 bases clipped from V and 7 bases from J, the junction kept 11 bases outside the gene matches. This CDR3 is built from 14 residues. Germline assignment: CDR1 SGHTA and CDR2 FQGNSA. The CDR3: CASSHRLAADEQYF. In nucleotides, the CDR3 is TGTGCCAGCAGCCATCGACTAGCCGCCGATGAGCAGTACTTC.

V gene TRBV19 combines with J gene TRBJ1-2; TRBD1 matches 10 bases. This CDR3 region has 15 residues. The ends lost 6 bases at V and 3 bases at J; junction bases unmatched: 7. Germline V lookup: CDR1 LNHDA, CDR2 SQIVND (reference sequence). This chain's CDR3 is CASSERTGGDYGYTF. The DNA of the CDR3 is TGTGCCAGTAGCGAACGGACAGGGGGAGACTATGGCTACACCTTC.

The V and J genes are TRBV27 and TRBJ2-5; the D gene is possibly TRBD2 (5 bases). The germline gives CDR1 MNHEY, CDR2 SMNVEV (reference sequence). V was shortened by 4 bases and J by 10 bases, with 10 bases between the two germline ends. This CDR3 is 11 amino acids long. The CDR3 reads CASSSSGSQYF. For the CDR3, the DNA is TGTGCCAGCAGTTCCAGCGGCAGCCAGTACTTC.

The chain is built from TRBV7-2 and TRBJ2-1, with 7 positions matching TRBD1. The trim removed 3 bases at V and 4 bases at J, leaving 9 bases unmatched. Germline CDR1 and CDR2: SGHTA and FQGNSA. The CDR3 loop spans 16 amino acids. The CDR3 nucleotides are TGTGCCAGCAGCTTGGGGGACAGAGAGATATACAATGAGCAGTTCTTC. Translated: CASSLGDREIYNEQFF.

J is TRBJ1-3 and V is TRBV29-1, with D possibly matching TRBD1 (5 bases). The CDR3 spans 14 residues. Germline V lookup: CDR1 SQVTM, CDR2 ANQGSEA. V dropped 1 base and J dropped 2 bases, with 9 bases sitting between them. CDR3 sequence: CSVEAGMAGNTIYF. The CDR3 DNA follows: TGCAGCGTTGAAGCAGGGATGGCTGGAAACACCATATATTTT.

The V and J genes are TRBV2 and TRBJ2-5; 11 bases match TRBD2. Looked up from germline, CDR1 is SNHLY and CDR2 is FYNNEI. The junction had 7 bases not matched to a gene; V was cut back by 2 bases and J by 5 bases. CDR3 length: 16 amino acids. This chain's CDR3 is CASSEFGLAGGETQYF. CDR3 DNA: TGTGCCAGCAGTGAATTTGGACTAGCGGGTGGCGAGACCCAGTACTTC.

The V and J genes are TRBV9 and TRBJ1-4; TRBD1 matches at 7 bases. This CDR3 has 15 residues. CDR1 and CDR2 (germline): SGDLS, YYNGEE. The trim removed 0 bases at V and 7 bases at J, leaving 6 bases unmatched. The CDR3 protein is CASSVDSGGGEKLFF. The CDR3 nucleotides read TGTGCCAGCAGCGTAGACTCAGGGGGAGGTGAAAAACTGTTTTTT.

The rearrangement links TRBV10-1 to TRBJ1-2; 7 bases are shared with TRBD1. The V gene end was trimmed by 4 bases and the J gene end by 5 bases; junction bases not matched to a gene: 4. Per the germline V gene, CDR1 is WNHNN and CDR2 is SYGVQD (reference sequence). The CDR3 runs to 13 residues. CDR3 loop: CASSAGQIYGYTF. DNA of the CDR3: TGCGCCAGCAGTGCGGGACAGATTTATGGCTACACCTTC.

This rearrangement joins TRBV7-2 to TRBJ2-7; D unresolved. The CDR3 has 13 amino acids. Trimming pared 6 bases from V and 4 bases from J, leaving 13 bases between. Germline V gene lookup returns CDR1 SGHTA and CDR2 FQGNSA. The CDR3 protein is CASRSDFPYEQYF. The DNA of the CDR3 is TGTGCCAGCAGATCAGACTTTCCGTACGAGCAGTACTTC.

The rearrangement links TRBV2 to TRBJ1-2; 8 bases fit TRBD1. Germline CDR1 is SNHLY and CDR2 is FYNNEI. This CDR3 is built from 15 residues. With V trimmed by 5 bases and J by 0 bases, 5 bases remained unmatched. CDR3 in amino acids: CASSLQGGTNYGYTF. DNA of the CDR3: TGTGCCAGCAGTTTACAGGGGGGTACTAACTATGGCTACACCTTC.

The V and J genes are TRBV6-1 and TRBJ2-5; D remains unclear. The tail of the sequence fits TRBJ2-7 better, so the J call may be wrong. The CDR3 runs to 11 residues. CDR1 MNHNS and CDR2 SASEGT come from the germline V gene. CDR3 nucleotide sequence: TGTGCCAGCAGCGACTTTATCGAGCAGTACTTC. Its translation is CASSDFIEQYF.

The chain couples TRBV4-3 to TRBJ2-5; a weak D match, TRBD1 (6 bases). This CDR3 is built from 14 residues. The V end was cut by 0 bases, the J end by 5 bases, with 10 bases between. The V gene's germline CDR1 is LGHNA and CDR2 YSLEER. The CDR3 reads CASSQDPQGETQYF. The CDR3 DNA follows: TGCGCCAGCAGCCAAGATCCCCAGGGGGAGACCCAGTACTTC.

This chain connects TRBV5-4 to TRBJ2-2, with 8 bases fitting TRBD2. The CDR3 runs 15 residues. J was trimmed by 7 bases and V by 1 base; bases with no gene match: 6. Germline V gene lookup returns CDR1 SGHNT and CDR2 YYREEE (reference sequence). The CDR3, as DNA: TGTGCCAGCAGCTTGCTAAGCGGGGGAGGCGGGGAGCTGTTTTTT. Its translation is CASSLLSGGGGELFF. Filled out from reference TRBV5-4 and TRBJ2-2, the complete variable domain reads ETGVTQSPTHLIKTRGQQVTLRCSSQSGHNTVSWYQQALGQGPQFIFQYYREEENGRGNFPPRFSGLQFPNYSSELNVNALELDDSALYLCASSLLSGGGGELFFGEGSRLTVL.

This clone was counted between two and nine times. The chain is built from TRBV18 and TRBJ2-7; tentatively, D is TRBD1 (5 bases). Germline V gene data show CDR1 as KGHSH and CDR2 as LQKENI. Trimming stripped 2 bases from V and 3 bases from J, with 14 bases between. CDR3 length equals 15 residues. Here the CDR3 reads CASSPTGGVDYEQYF. Written as DNA, the CDR3 is TGTGCCAGCTCACCAACAGGTGGGGTTGACTACGAGCAGTACTTC.

As regards this clone: Other DNA sequences from this sample encode an identical CDR3 as well. This chain links TRBV29-1 with TRBJ2-3, with 12 nucleotides matching TRBD2. The ends lost 4 bases at V and 0 bases at J; junction bases unmatched: 8. The germline V gene has CDR1 SQVTM and CDR2 ANQGSEA. The CDR3 is made up of 17 amino acids. CDR3 amino acids: CSVATSGRMVSTDTQYF. CDR3 in DNA: TGCAGCGTTGCCACTAGCGGGAGGATGGTAAGCACAGATACGCAGTATTTT.

The chain combines TRBV5-1 with TRBJ2-7; 12 nucleotides match TRBD2. J was trimmed by 2 bases and V by 4 bases; bases with no gene match: 7. CDR1 and CDR2 (germline): SGHRS, YFSETQ. The CDR3 is 16 amino acids. The CDR3 DNA is TGCGCCAGCAGCCAGACTAGCGGGGGCCTACCCTACGAGCAGTACTTC. It codes for CASSQTSGGLPYEQYF.

V and J are TRBV7-6 and TRBJ2-1; 12 bases align to TRBD2. The junction had 8 bases not matched to a gene; V was cut back by 5 bases and J by 9 bases. The CDR3 length is 15 residues. CDR1 and CDR2 from the germline V gene are SGHVS and FNYEAQ. The CDR3 coding sequence is TGTGCCAGCAGCCCAAGGACTAGCGGGAAGGGTGAGCAGTTCTTC. This gives the protein CASSPRTSGKGEQFF.

The J gene is TRBJ2-7, the V gene TRBV7-3; 11 nucleotides align to TRBD2. The CDR3 runs 17 residues. Losses at the gene ends were 4 bases for V and 7 bases for J; bases not matched to a gene: 15. Germline V gives CDR1 SGHTA, CDR2 FQGTGA. CDR3 coding DNA: TGTGCCAGCAGCTCCCGGGATAGCGGGAGGGCCGGGGGAGAGCAGTACTTC. This translates into CASSSRDSGRAGGEQYF.

The chain has TRBV15 and TRBJ2-1; no definite D call. Germline V gene lookup returns CDR1 LNHNV and CDR2 YYDKDF (reference sequence). V lost 3 bases and J 2 bases, leaving 14 bases between the germline ends. The CDR3 has 16 residues. The CDR3 spells CATSRELSATYNEQFF. CDR3 coding DNA: TGTGCCACCAGCAGGGAATTGAGCGCAACCTACAATGAGCAGTTCTTC.